The clone carrying this T cell receptor (beta chain) was picked up a small number of times. Its antigen is undetermined. CDR3 length: 13 amino acids. Trimming cost V 8 bases and J 5 bases, with 15 bases left between them. CDR1 and CDR2 from the germline V gene are SNHLY and FYNNEI. This entry belongs to a study of identical twins. Whole-study results and caveats: One should note that invariant MAIT and iNKT cells could partly confound zero-insertion analyses.

One entry per CDR3 protein results from TCRdb running MiXCR on the 5' RACE reads. The sample carries 450,000 to 650,000 distinct CDR3 sequences, more than 9% recorded once. This sample also belongs to another study, concerning yellow fever vaccine responses in identical twins.

This sequence originates from a woman younger than 35 in good health. Sequenced input: PBMCs. This chain uses TRBV2 with TRBJ2-5; perhaps D is TRBD1 or TRBD2 (6 bases each). The CDR3 DNA follows: TGTGCCAGCGGACGGGGGCTCGGGGAGACCCAGTACTTC. Residues: CASGRGLGETQYF.